The T cell receptor beta chain under discussion was sequenced for a study of blood T cell repertoires in COVID-19. Study information: Samples representing acute and convalescent COVID-19 were sourced from the United States, Italy and Spain.

Profiled with immunoSEQ multiplex PCR; TCRdb holds only in-frame clones, not every one. The table has around 160,000 clones, 65% to 85% seen once. Recruitment covered 20 to 25 US areas and drew participants whose ages spanned about 18 to 95 years. Grouping used clinical history reported by participants in a survey and questionnaire. V lost 4 bases and J lost 6, with 11 bases in between. The CDR3 has 13 amino acids. Germline assignment: CDR1 SEHNR and CDR2 FQNEAQ (reference sequence). Sample: PBMCs or T cells enriched from blood (not recorded which). V is TRBV7-9 and J is TRBJ2-3, with a weak D call TRBD2 (6 bases). The TCR originated in a man aged 35-49 years who had recovered from COVID-19. CDR3 in DNA: TGTGCCAGCAGCTCGGCGGGGAGCGATACGCAGTATTTT. Its translation: CASSSAGSDTQYF.